This T cell receptor (beta chain) was recovered during a study of CD4 T cells in relation to SARS-CoV-2 and coronaviruses. The unexposed donors gave CD4+ T cells in about 2011-2018, prior to COVID-19. CD4+ T cells were isolated from the cells after 10 days of culture. Generated by immunoSEQ multiplex PCR, the TCRdb table keeps only in-frame clones and is missing some. The table records some 14,000 clones, around 74% of them present only once. This clone was found once. The antigen is not known. This CDR3 has 14 residues. V lost 7 bases to trimming and J lost 6 bases, with 15 bases between them. Germline-derived CDR1 and CDR2 are LNHDA and SQIVND (reference sequence).

The clonotype was recovered from a human donor in good health. This chain links TRBV19 with TRBJ2-2; D tentatively reads TRBD1 or TRBD2 (6 bases each). Sequenced material: CD4+ T cells from PBMCs, cultured in vitro. CDR3 loop: CASTPFGGAGELFF. The CDR3 coding sequence is TGTGCCAGTACCCCGTTCGGGGGCGCCGGGGAGCTGTTTTTT.